This T cell receptor (beta chain) was obtained from a study of OX40 agonist ivuxolimab in advanced cancers. As for the study in general: Each dose-escalation patient presented with hepatocellular carcinoma, melanoma, renal cell or head and neck cancer. Eligibility admitted prior anti-PD-1, anti-PD-L1 or anti-CTLA-4 therapy; 35% to 40% had some.

Findings of the study overall: Nonresponders, in some cases, also had low normalized T-cell clonal expansion. The mean number of expanded clones was higher in CD8+ T cells than in CD4+.

A word on this clone: Antigen specificity is unknown.

Only in-frame clones appear in the TCRdb table, and some are missing; sequencing was by immunoSEQ multiplex PCR. The sample has around 70,000 clones, around 80% seen once; the top ten hold less than 6%. Sample: CD4+ or CD8+ T cells sorted from blood, taken in a trial of the OX40 agonist ivuxolimab. The sequence was obtained from an adult with an advanced solid tumor such as melanoma, head and neck, liver or kidney cancer.

The chain's CDR3 is CASSLTGVSYEQYF. The CDR3 DNA is TGTGCCAGCAGCTTGACAGGGGTGTCCTACGAGCAGTACTTC. The chain combines TRBV5-8 with TRBJ2-7; TRBD1 matches 7 bases. This CDR3 spans 14 amino acids. Germline CDR1 is SGHTS and CDR2 is YDEGEE. J lost 1 base, V lost 1 base, and 2 bases had no gene match.